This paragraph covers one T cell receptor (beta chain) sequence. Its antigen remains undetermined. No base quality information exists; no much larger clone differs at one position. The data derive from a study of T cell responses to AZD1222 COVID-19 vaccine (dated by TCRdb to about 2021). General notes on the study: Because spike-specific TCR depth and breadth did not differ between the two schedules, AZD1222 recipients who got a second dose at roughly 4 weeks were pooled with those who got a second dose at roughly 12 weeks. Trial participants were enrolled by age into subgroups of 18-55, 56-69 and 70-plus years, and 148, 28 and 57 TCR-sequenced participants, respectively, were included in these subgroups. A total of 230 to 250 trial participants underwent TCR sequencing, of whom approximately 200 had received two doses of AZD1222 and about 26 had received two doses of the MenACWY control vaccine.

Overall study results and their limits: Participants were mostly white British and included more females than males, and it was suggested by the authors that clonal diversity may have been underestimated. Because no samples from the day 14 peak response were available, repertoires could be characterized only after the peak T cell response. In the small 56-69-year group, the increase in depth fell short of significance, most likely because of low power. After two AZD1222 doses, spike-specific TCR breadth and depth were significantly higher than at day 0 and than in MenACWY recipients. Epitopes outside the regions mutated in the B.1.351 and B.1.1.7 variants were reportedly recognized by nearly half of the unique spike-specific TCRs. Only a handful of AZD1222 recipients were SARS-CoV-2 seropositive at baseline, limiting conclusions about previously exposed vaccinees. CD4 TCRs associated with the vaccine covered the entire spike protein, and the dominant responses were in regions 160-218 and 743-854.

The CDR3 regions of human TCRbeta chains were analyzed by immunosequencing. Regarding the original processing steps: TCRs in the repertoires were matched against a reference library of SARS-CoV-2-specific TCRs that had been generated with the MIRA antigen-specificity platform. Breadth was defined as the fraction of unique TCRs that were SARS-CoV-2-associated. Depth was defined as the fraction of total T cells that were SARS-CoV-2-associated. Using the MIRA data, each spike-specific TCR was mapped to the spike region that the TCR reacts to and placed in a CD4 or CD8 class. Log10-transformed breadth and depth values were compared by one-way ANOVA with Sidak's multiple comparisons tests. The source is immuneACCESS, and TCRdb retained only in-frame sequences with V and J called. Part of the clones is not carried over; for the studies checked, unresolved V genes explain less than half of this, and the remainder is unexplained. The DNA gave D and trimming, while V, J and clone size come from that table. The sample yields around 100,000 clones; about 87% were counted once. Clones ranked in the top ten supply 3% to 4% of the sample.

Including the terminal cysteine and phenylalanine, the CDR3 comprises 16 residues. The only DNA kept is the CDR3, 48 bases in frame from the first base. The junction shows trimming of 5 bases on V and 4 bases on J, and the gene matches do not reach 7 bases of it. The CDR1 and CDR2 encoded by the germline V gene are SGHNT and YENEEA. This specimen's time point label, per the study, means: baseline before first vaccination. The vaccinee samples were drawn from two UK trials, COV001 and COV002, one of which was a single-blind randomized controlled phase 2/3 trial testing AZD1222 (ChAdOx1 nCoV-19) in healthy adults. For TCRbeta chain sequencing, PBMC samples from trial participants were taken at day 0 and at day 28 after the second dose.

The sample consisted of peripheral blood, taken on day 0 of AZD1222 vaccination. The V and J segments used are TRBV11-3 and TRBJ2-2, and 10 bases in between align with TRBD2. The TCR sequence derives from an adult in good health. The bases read TGTGCCAGCAGCCCTGGACTAGCGGTGGGCACCGGGGAGCTGTTTTTT. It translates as CASSPGLAVGTGELFF.